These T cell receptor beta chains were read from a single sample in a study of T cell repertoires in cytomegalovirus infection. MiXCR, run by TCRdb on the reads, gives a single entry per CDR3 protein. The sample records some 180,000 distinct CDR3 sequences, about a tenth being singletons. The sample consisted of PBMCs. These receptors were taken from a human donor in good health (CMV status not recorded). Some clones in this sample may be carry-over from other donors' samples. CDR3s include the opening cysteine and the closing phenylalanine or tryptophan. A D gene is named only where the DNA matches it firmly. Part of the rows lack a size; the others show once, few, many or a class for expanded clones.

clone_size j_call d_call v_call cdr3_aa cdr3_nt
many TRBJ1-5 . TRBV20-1 CSAFLTFAGPQHF TGCAGTGCTTTCTTGACGTTTGCAGGGCCCCAGCATTTT
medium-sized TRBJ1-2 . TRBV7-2 CASSLDSLYGYTF TGTGCCAGCAGCTTAGACAGTCTCTATGGCTACACCTTC
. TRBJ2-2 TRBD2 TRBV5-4 CASGREDGGAGELFF TGTGCCAGCGGTCGGGAGGACGGTGGAGCCGGGGAGCTGTTTTTT
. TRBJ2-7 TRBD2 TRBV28 CASSPLGTSGGNSGFYEQYF TGTGCCAGCAGTCCCCTCGGGACTAGCGGGGGGAACTCGGGGTTCTACGAGCAGTACTTC
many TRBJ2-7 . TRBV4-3 CASSRHRDKLAYEQYF TGCGCCAGCAGCCGCCACCGGGACAAACTAGCCTACGAGCAGTACTTC
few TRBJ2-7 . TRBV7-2 CASSPRRDLSYEQYF TGTGCCAGCAGCCCGAGAAGGGACCTCTCCTACGAGCAGTACTTC
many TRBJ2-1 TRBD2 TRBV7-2 CASSLARGSGYNEQFF TGTGCCAGCAGCTTAGCTCGCGGGAGTGGATACAATGAGCAGTTCTTC
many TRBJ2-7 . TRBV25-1 CASRPRPLYEQYF TGTGCCAGCAGACCTCGACCTCTCTACGAGCAGTACTTC
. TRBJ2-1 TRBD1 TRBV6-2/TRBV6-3 CASSYAGTGVVNEQFF TGTGCCAGCAGTTACGCCGGGACAGGGGTGGTCAATGAGCAGTTCTTC
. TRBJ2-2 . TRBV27 CASSSLGGELFF TGTGCCAGCAGTTCTTTAGGCGGGGAGCTGTTTTTT
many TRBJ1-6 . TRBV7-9 CASRINLGNSNSPLHF TGTGCCAGCAGGATTAACTTAGGGAATAGTAATTCACCCCTCCACTTT
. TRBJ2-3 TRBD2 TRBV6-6 CASSYPLLAGGPYTQYF TGTGCCAGCAGTTACCCCTTACTAGCGGGGGGGCCATATACGCAGTATTTT
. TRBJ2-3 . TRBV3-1 CASSQDLRDTDTQYF TGTGCCAGCAGCCAAGATTTGCGGGACACAGATACGCAGTATTTT
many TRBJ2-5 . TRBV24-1 CATSDSRGAQQETQYF TGTGCCACCAGTGATTCCCGAGGGGCCCAACAAGAGACCCAGTACTTC
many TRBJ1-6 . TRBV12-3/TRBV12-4 CASTISAGSPLHF TGTGCCAGCACCATATCCGCGGGTTCACCCCTCCACTTT
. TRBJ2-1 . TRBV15 CATSRGTGNSYNEQFF TGTGCCACCAGCAGGGGCACAGGGAACTCCTACAATGAGCAGTTCTTC
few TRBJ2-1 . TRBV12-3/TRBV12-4 CASSLSPSRGPYNEQFF TGTGCCAGCAGTTTATCCCCTTCCCGAGGCCCCTACAATGAGCAGTTCTTC
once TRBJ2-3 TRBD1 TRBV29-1 CSVEGVGQGPQDTQYF TGCAGCGTTGAAGGGGTGGGACAGGGGCCCCAAGATACGCAGTATTTT
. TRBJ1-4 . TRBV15 CATGALGGEKLFF TGTGCCACCGGTGCACTTGGGGGTGAAAAACTGTTTTTT
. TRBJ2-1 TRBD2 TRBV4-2 CASSQETSGSYNEQFF TGTGCCAGCAGCCAGGAGACTAGCGGGTCCTACAATGAGCAGTTCTTC
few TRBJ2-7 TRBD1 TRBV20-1 CSARTGTGASGEQYF TGCAGTGCTAGGACCGGGACAGGGGCCTCGGGGGAGCAGTACTTC
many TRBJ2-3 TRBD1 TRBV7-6 CASSLGRTGSPDTQYF TGTGCCAGCAGCTTAGGCAGGACAGGGTCGCCAGATACGCAGTATTTT
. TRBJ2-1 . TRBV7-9 CASSLAMTYNEQFF TGTGCCAGCAGCTTAGCGATGACCTACAATGAGCAGTTCTTC
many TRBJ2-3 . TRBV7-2 CASSLVGGKTATYSTDTQYF TGTGCCAGCAGCTTAGTTGGTGGGAAGACAGCCACGTATAGCACAGATACGCAGTATTTT
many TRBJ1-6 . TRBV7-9 CASSLDRGRSSPLHF TGTGCCAGCAGCTTAGACCGTGGAAGGAGTTCACCCCTCCACTTT
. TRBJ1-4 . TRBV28 CASSHYEGSGANEKLFF TGTGCCAGCTCGCACTACGAGGGGTCGGGAGCTAATGAAAAACTGTTTTTT